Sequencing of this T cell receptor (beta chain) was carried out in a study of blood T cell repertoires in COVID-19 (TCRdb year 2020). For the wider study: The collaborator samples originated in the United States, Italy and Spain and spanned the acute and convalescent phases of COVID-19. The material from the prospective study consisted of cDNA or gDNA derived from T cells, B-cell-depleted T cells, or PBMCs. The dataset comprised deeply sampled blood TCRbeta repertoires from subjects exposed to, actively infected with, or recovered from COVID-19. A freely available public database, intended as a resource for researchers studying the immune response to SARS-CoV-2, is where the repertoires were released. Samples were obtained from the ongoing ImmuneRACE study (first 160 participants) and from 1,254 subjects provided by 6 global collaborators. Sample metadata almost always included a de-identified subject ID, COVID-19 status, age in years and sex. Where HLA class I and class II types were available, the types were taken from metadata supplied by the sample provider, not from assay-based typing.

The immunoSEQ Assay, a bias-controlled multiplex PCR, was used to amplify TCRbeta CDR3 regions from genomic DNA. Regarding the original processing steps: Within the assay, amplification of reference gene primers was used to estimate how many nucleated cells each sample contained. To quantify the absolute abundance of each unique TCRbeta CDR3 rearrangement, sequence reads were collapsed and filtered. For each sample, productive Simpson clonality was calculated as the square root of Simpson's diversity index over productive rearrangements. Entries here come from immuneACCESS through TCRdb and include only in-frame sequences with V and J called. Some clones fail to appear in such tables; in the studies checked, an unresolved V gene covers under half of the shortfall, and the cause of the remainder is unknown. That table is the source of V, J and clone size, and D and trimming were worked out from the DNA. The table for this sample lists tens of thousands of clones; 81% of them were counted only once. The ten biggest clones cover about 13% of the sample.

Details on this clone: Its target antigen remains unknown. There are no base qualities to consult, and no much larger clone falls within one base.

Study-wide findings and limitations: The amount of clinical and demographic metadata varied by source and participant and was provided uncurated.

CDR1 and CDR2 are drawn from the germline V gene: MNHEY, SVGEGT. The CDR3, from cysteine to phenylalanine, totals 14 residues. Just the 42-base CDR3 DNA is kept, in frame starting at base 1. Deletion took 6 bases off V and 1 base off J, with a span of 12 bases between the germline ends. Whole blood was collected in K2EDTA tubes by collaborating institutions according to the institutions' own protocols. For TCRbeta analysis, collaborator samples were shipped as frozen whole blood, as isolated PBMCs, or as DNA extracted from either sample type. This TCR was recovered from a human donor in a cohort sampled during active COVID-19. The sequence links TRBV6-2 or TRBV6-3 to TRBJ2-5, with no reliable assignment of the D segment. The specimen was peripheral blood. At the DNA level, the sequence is TGTGCCAGCAGCTCCGTGCTAACCCAAGAGACCCAGTACTTC. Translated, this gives CASSSVLTQETQYF.